The rows below give T cell receptor beta chains drawn from one sample of a study of follicular helper T cells after annual influenza vaccination. This table comes from immunoSEQ multiplex PCR, and its TCRdb copy is limited to in-frame clones, with some not included. The sample carries about 11,000 clones, about 80% recorded once. The starting material was CXCR5- memory CD4+ T cells sorted from blood, obtained on the day of influenza vaccination. These receptors originate from an adult who received the influenza vaccine. Both conserved end residues are part of each CDR3. The D gene is left open where the match is weak.

J gene: TRBJ2-3; D gene: -; V gene: TRBV9; CDR3 protein: CASSIGIIGTDTQYF
J gene: TRBJ2-7; D gene: -; V gene: TRBV27; CDR3 protein: CASSLNRVWDEQYF
J gene: TRBJ2-1; D gene: TRBD2; V gene: TRBV2; CDR3 protein: CASSEGTRWNGQFF
J gene: TRBJ2-7; D gene: TRBD2; V gene: TRBV15; CDR3 protein: CATSRDRSLAGYYEQYF
J gene: TRBJ1-6; D gene: -; V gene: TRBV10-3; CDR3 protein: CAISEWESSPLHF
J gene: TRBJ1-2; D gene: TRBD1; V gene: TRBV6-5; CDR3 protein: CASSYTQGAYGYTF
J gene: TRBJ1-1; D gene: TRBD1; V gene: TRBV19; CDR3 protein: CASDSGQGHAAEAFF
J gene: TRBJ2-7; D gene: TRBD2; V gene: TRBV6-5; CDR3 protein: CASSYGGLAIEQYF
J gene: TRBJ2-3; D gene: -; V gene: TRBV7-8; CDR3 protein: CASSLAGGLSGDTQYF
J gene: TRBJ1-4; D gene: -; V gene: TRBV4-2; CDR3 protein: CASSQDKGEKLFF
J gene: TRBJ2-2; D gene: -; V gene: TRBV10-3; CDR3 protein: CAISRLGKGNSGELFF
J gene: TRBJ1-6; D gene: TRBD1; V gene: TRBV5-5; CDR3 protein: CASSNPGGGSSYNSPLHF
J gene: TRBJ2-2; D gene: TRBD1; V gene: TRBV6-5; CDR3 protein: CASSYRRTGNTGELFF
J gene: TRBJ1-2; D gene: -; V gene: TRBV4-2; CDR3 protein: CASSQENEAGYTF
J gene: TRBJ2-3; D gene: -; V gene: TRBV11-2; CDR3 protein: CASEVGTADTQYF
J gene: TRBJ1-4; D gene: -; V gene: TRBV7-2; CDR3 protein: CASSQDSLNEKLFF
J gene: TRBJ1-4; D gene: -; V gene: TRBV10-3; CDR3 protein: CAIRGADNEKLFF
J gene: TRBJ2-7; D gene: -; V gene: TRBV13; CDR3 protein: CASSLGSRVEQYF
J gene: TRBJ1-3; D gene: -; V gene: TRBV6-5; CDR3 protein: CASSYSRGSSGNTIYF
J gene: TRBJ2-7; D gene: -; V gene: TRBV10-3; CDR3 protein: CATNTGRTNSYEQYF
J gene: TRBJ1-2; D gene: -; V gene: TRBV4-3; CDR3 protein: CASSRGSQGVYGYTF
J gene: TRBJ1-5; D gene: TRBD1; V gene: TRBV19; CDR3 protein: CASSNSGGGNQPQHF
J gene: TRBJ2-5; D gene: -; V gene: TRBV15; CDR3 protein: CATSRDTASRETQYF
J gene: TRBJ2-6; D gene: -; V gene: TRBV6-6; CDR3 protein: CASSYPSTGANVLTF
J gene: TRBJ2-7; D gene: -; V gene: TRBV18; CDR3 protein: CASSRWGSSYEQYF
J gene: TRBJ1-4; D gene: -; V gene: TRBV7-2; CDR3 protein: CASSSGQGSEKLFF
J gene: TRBJ1-1; D gene: -; V gene: TRBV28; CDR3 protein: CASSLRQGTRSTEAFF
J gene: TRBJ1-5; D gene: -; V gene: TRBV6-5; CDR3 protein: CASSSRGSNQPQHF
J gene: TRBJ2-5; D gene: TRBD2; V gene: TRBV25-1; CDR3 protein: CASSAPGLAGPRETQYF
J gene: TRBJ1-1; D gene: -; V gene: TRBV7-2; CDR3 protein: CASRQTGNTEAFF
J gene: TRBJ2-3; D gene: -; V gene: TRBV19; CDR3 protein: CASSPGARSDTQYF
J gene: TRBJ1-2; D gene: -; V gene: TRBV18; CDR3 protein: CASSPPEIYGYTF
J gene: TRBJ1-3; D gene: -; V gene: TRBV7-2; CDR3 protein: CASTLDRMSSGNTIYF
J gene: TRBJ1-5; D gene: TRBD1; V gene: TRBV6-1; CDR3 protein: CASSETGTGAQPQHF
J gene: TRBJ1-3; D gene: -; V gene: TRBV5-1; CDR3 protein: CASRGGPGTGNTIYF
J gene: TRBJ2-1; D gene: -; V gene: TRBV4-2; CDR3 protein: CASSHTTQVSQFF
J gene: TRBJ2-5; D gene: TRBD1; V gene: TRBV19; CDR3 protein: CASSDRGGVETQYF
J gene: TRBJ2-1; D gene: TRBD2; V gene: TRBV11-2; CDR3 protein: CASSYLAGGGNEQFF
J gene: TRBJ2-7; D gene: -; V gene: TRBV28; CDR3 protein: CASSTRGSYEQYF
J gene: TRBJ2-5; D gene: TRBD1; V gene: TRBV5-1; CDR3 protein: CASSFRPGQGLQETQYF
J gene: TRBJ2-1; D gene: TRBD2; V gene: TRBV5-1; CDR3 protein: CASSPGGLAGGSEQFF
J gene: TRBJ2-1; D gene: -; V gene: TRBV7-2; CDR3 protein: CASSFPNSGNEQFF
J gene: TRBJ2-7; D gene: -; V gene: TRBV2; CDR3 protein: CASRQGRVDSYEQYF
J gene: TRBJ1-1; D gene: -; V gene: TRBV7-9; CDR3 protein: CASSKEGGTEAFF
J gene: TRBJ2-7; D gene: TRBD2; V gene: TRBV18; CDR3 protein: CASSPPAGDYEQYF
J gene: TRBJ2-5; D gene: TRBD2; V gene: TRBV11-2; CDR3 protein: CASSLGAGFQETQYF
J gene: TRBJ1-3; D gene: -; V gene: TRBV9; CDR3 protein: CASSVGPDFSGNTIYF
J gene: TRBJ2-5; D gene: -; V gene: TRBV7-2; CDR3 protein: CASSLMSLETQYF
J gene: TRBJ2-7; D gene: -; V gene: TRBV28; CDR3 protein: CASSLAQEIYEQYF
J gene: TRBJ2-3; D gene: TRBD1; V gene: TRBV28; CDR3 protein: CASRKQGADTQYF
J gene: TRBJ1-2; D gene: -; V gene: TRBV6-6; CDR3 protein: CASSDRSGGYTF
J gene: TRBJ2-7; D gene: -; V gene: TRBV10-3; CDR3 protein: CAIKGEYEQYF
J gene: TRBJ2-7; D gene: -; V gene: TRBV29-1; CDR3 protein: CSVEGLTEGRLYEQYF
J gene: TRBJ2-7; D gene: -; V gene: TRBV7-2; CDR3 protein: CASSLSGDPYEQYF